What follows are 5 T cell receptor beta chains derived from one specimen sequenced in a study of regulatory dendritic cells for organ transplantation. The protocol was immunoSEQ multiplex PCR, while the TCRdb copy is restricted to in-frame clones and leaves out a portion. The sample consists of some 10,000 clones, approximately 65% of them appearing once. Their specific antigens are unknown. Sorted T cells were CFSE-labeled and cultured 4 to 5 days with allogeneic regulatory or mature dendritic cells at 1:10. Sequencing input: naive CD4+ T cells from blood cultured with dendritic cells. Described subset: CD45RA+ naive T cells. The receptors shown here come from a human donor in good health.

This clone appeared a single time. This chain connects TRBV2 to TRBJ1-5, with D unclear. This CDR3 has 15 amino acids. V dropped 3 bases and J dropped 0 bases, with 9 bases sitting between them. The germline V gene has CDR1 SNHLY and CDR2 FYNNEI. The CDR3 DNA reads TGTGCCAGCAGTGATAGAGGGAGTAGCAATCAGCCCCAGCATTTT. This gives the protein CASSDRGSSNQPQHF.

The chain is built from TRBV6-6 and TRBJ2-1, with D maybe TRBD2 (6 bases). Germline loops: CDR1 MNHNY, CDR2 SVGAGI (reference sequence). The V end was cut by 5 bases, the J end by 6 bases, with 17 bases between. This CDR3 is built from 15 residues. The CDR3 reads CASSRLVGRGNEQFF. In nucleotides, the CDR3 is TGTGCCAGCAGTCGGTTGGTAGGGCGGGGCAATGAGCAGTTCTTC.

The V gene is TRBV12-5, the J gene TRBJ2-3; 7 bases fit TRBD1. CDR1 is LGHNT and CDR2 is FRNRAP in the germline V gene. V was clipped by 0 bases and J by 4 bases; unmatched bases: 13. The CDR3 consists of 18 residues. The CDR3 protein is CASGLVPVTGLSADTQYF. The CDR3 DNA reads as TGTGCTAGTGGTTTGGTACCCGTGACAGGGTTGAGCGCAGATACGCAGTATTTT.

The genes are TRBV7-9 and TRBJ2-3, with 9 bases that match TRBD2. Germline CDR1 is SEHNR and CDR2 is FQNEAQ (reference sequence). The CDR3 runs to 16 residues. V lost 1 base and J lost 1; bases outside the gene matches: 3. CDR3 nucleotides: TGTGCCAGCAGCTTAGGTATAGCGGGGGGCACAGATACGCAGTATTTT. Translating it yields CASSLGIAGGTDTQYF.

The chain employs TRBV11-2 and TRBJ1-3, with D tentatively TRBD1 (5 bases). Trimming left V 1 base short and J 2 bases short, with 12 bases between. Germline V gene data show CDR1 as SGHAT and CDR2 as FQNNGV. This CDR3 is 16 amino acids long. CDR3 nucleotide sequence: TGTGCCAGCAGCTTAGTTGGTGGGGCGACTGGAAACACCATATATTTT. Its translation: CASSLVGGATGNTIYF.